This is a list of T cell receptor beta chains from one sample in a study of blood T cell repertoires in COVID-19. The table came from immunoSEQ multiplex PCR; TCRdb's copy has only in-frame clones and leaves some out. The table shows about 130,000 clones, with approximately 74% occurring only once. The sample comprised peripheral blood. Every receptor here comes from a man aged 55-75 years with acute or convalescent COVID-19. CDR3s include the opening cysteine and the closing phenylalanine or tryptophan. Fields, in order: clone size, D gene, J gene, V gene, CDR3 length, CDR3 protein, CDR3 DNA. The D gene is left open where the match is weak. Expanded clones are given a class, and other clones once, few, many or no size at all.

few	.	TRBJ2-3	TRBV30	13	CAWTPGNTDTQYF	TGTGCCTGGACCCCAGGGAACACAGATACGCAGTATTTT
.	TRBD1	TRBJ1-1	TRBV4-2	14	CASSQATGGVEAFF	TGTGCCAGCAGCCAAGCGACAGGGGGCGTAGAAGCTTTCTTT
few	.	TRBJ1-1	TRBV5-6	15	CASSPRLTMNTEAFF	TGTGCCAGCAGCCCCCGGCTGACAATGAACACTGAAGCTTTCTTT
.	TRBD1	TRBJ1-2	TRBV4-2	15	CASSQVGGTGDGYTF	TGTGCCAGCAGCCAAGTGGGGGGGACAGGGGATGGCTACACCTTC
once	.	TRBJ2-4	TRBV7-3	16	CASSPVGPPLKNIQYF	TGTGCCAGCAGCCCCGTGGGGCCCCCCTTGAAAAACATTCAGTACTTC
.	TRBD2	TRBJ2-3	TRBV5-1	16	CASSLGTSGITDTQYF	TGCGCCAGCAGCCTAGGGACTAGCGGGATAACAGATACGCAGTATTTT
.	.	TRBJ2-6	TRBV19	15	CASSIAVAGANVLTF	TGTGCCAGTAGTATAGCGGTGGCTGGGGCCAACGTCCTGACTTTC
.	TRBD1	TRBJ2-3	TRBV5-4	14	CASSLGQDTDTQYF	TGTGCCAGCAGTCTCGGACAGGACACAGATACGCAGTATTTT
.	TRBD1	TRBJ1-6	TRBV30	15	CAWTHRDSYNSPLHF	TGTGCCTGGACCCACCGGGACAGCTATAATTCACCCCTCCACTTT
.	.	TRBJ1-1	TRBV11-2	13	CASSLGRWTEAFF	TGTGCCAGCAGCTTGGGGAGGTGGACTGAAGCTTTCTTT
few	.	TRBJ1-2	TRBV14	13	CASSGGLDYGYTF	TGTGCCAGCAGCGGAGGGTTAGACTATGGCTACACCTTC
.	.	TRBJ1-5	TRBV4-1	17	CASSQGGSGMTNQPQHF	TGCGCCAGCAGCCAAGGTGGTTCAGGCATGACAAATCAGCCCCAGCATTTT
.	.	TRBJ1-1	TRBV3-1/TRBV3-2	11	CASSSTGPAFF	TGTGCCAGCAGTTCCACAGGGCCCGCTTTCTTT
.	TRBD1	TRBJ1-2	TRBV11-3	14	CASSRGQGHYGYTF	TGTGCCAGCAGCCGCGGACAGGGCCACTATGGCTACACCTTC
.	.	TRBJ2-5	TRBV19	15	CASSMWSTSRETQYF	TGTGCCAGTAGTATGTGGTCTACTAGTCGTGAGACCCAGTACTTC
.	.	TRBJ1-4	TRBV6-1	16	CASSETSGVSFGKLFF	TGTGCCAGCAGTGAAACCTCCGGGGTATCGTTCGGGAAACTGTTTTTT
few	.	TRBJ1-1	TRBV7-8	14	CASSWHDRNTEAFF	TGTGCCAGCAGCTGGCACGACAGGAACACTGAAGCTTTCTTT
.	.	TRBJ1-2	TRBV6-6	14	CASSHLGQTYGYTF	TGTGCCAGCAGCCATTTAGGACAGACTTATGGCTACACCTTC
.	TRBD1	TRBJ1-2	TRBV27	14	CASSVHQGAGGYTF	TGTGCCAGCAGTGTACACCAGGGGGCGGGTGGCTACACCTTC
.	.	TRBJ1-2	TRBV24-1	15	CATSDLQAANYGYTF	TGTGCCACCAGTGATTTGCAGGCAGCTAACTATGGCTACACCTTC
once	.	TRBJ1-2	TRBV9	11	CASSVGQGKTF	TGTGCCAGCAGCGTAGGGCAGGGAAAGACCTTC
.	.	TRBJ2-3	TRBV11-2	16	CASSLVRSGGTDTQYF	TGTGCCAGCAGCTTAGTACGGTCAGGCGGCACAGATACGCAGTATTTT
.	.	TRBJ1-1	TRBV2	14	CANADSRSNTEAFF	TGTGCCAATGCGGACAGCCGAAGTAACACTGAAGCTTTCTTT
once	.	TRBJ2-7	TRBV6-1	12	CASSESKREQYF	TGTGCCAGCAGTGAAAGTAAGAGGGAGCAGTACTTC
.	.	TRBJ2-2	TRBV11-3	15	CASSPEGSNTGELFF	TGTGCCAGCAGTCCCGAGGGATCGAACACCGGGGAGCTGTTTTTT
.	TRBD1	TRBJ1-4	TRBV24-1	14	CATHNRGGREKLFF	TGTGCCACCCACAACAGGGGGGGAAGAGAAAAACTGTTTTTT
.	TRBD2	TRBJ2-1	TRBV24-1	17	CATSDPPASGTYNEQFF	TGTGCCACCAGTGACCCCCCGGCTAGCGGGACTTACAATGAGCAGTTCTTC
.	.	TRBJ2-6	TRBV9	16	CASSVAPTAPDNVLTF	TGTGCCAGCAGCGTAGCTCCGACAGCCCCGGACAACGTCCTGACTTTC
.	TRBD2	TRBJ2-3	TRBV9	17	CASSAGLAGGLSDTQYF	TGTGCCAGCAGCGCGGGACTAGCGGGGGGACTCTCAGATACGCAGTATTTT
few	TRBD2	TRBJ2-3	TRBV29-1	15	CSGEGTSGSLDTQYF	TGCAGTGGCGAGGGAACTAGCGGGAGTTTAGATACGCAGTATTTT
.	.	TRBJ2-3	TRBV27	14	CASSLRLVRNTQYF	TGTGCCAGCAGTCTCCGCCTTGTCAGAAATACGCAGTATTTT
.	.	TRBJ1-2	TRBV3-1/TRBV3-2	14	CASSQLTQVVGYTF	TGTGCCAGCAGCCAACTCACACAGGTCGTTGGCTACACCTTC
.	.	TRBJ2-5	TRBV4-1	14	CASRTGRGQETQYF	TGCGCCAGCAGAACAGGGAGGGGACAAGAGACCCAGTACTTC
.	.	TRBJ1-1	TRBV30	14	CAWSLNNRNTEAFF	TGTGCCTGGAGTCTTAACAACAGGAACACTGAAGCTTTCTTT
few	.	TRBJ1-1	TRBV29-1	12	CSVEEHGTEAFF	TGCAGCGTTGAAGAGCACGGCACTGAAGCTTTCTTT
.	.	TRBJ1-2	TRBV24-1	13	CATRGGSGDGYTF	TGTGCCACCCGGGGCGGCTCGGGAGATGGCTACACCTTC
few	.	TRBJ1-6	TRBV11-2	16	CASSRQPRGAYSPLHF	TGTGCCAGCAGCCGCCAACCACGGGGGGCCTATTCACCCCTCCACTTT
.	TRBD2	TRBJ2-3	TRBV10-2	15	CASSYGSGGIDTQYF	TGCGCCAGCAGCTACGGTTCGGGGGGGATAGATACGCAGTATTTT
.	.	TRBJ2-1	TRBV7-9	12	CASSYPRGKKFF	TGTGCCAGCAGCTACCCCCGCGGGAAGAAGTTCTTC
.	.	TRBJ1-2	TRBV27	14	CASSPMGSAKGYTF	TGTGCCAGCAGCCCAATGGGCTCGGCCAAGGGCTACACCTTC
.	.	TRBJ1-4	TRBV6-5	16	CASSYGRRATNEKLFF	TGTGCCAGCAGTTACGGTCGGAGGGCAACTAATGAAAAACTGTTTTTT
.	TRBD1	TRBJ1-6	TRBV4-1	15	CASSPGTGGNSPLHF	TGCGCCAGCAGCCCCGGGACAGGGGGTAATTCACCCCTCCACTTT
.	TRBD2	TRBJ2-4	TRBV3-1/TRBV3-2	17	CASSPDGTSIAKNIQYF	TGTGCCAGCAGCCCGGACGGGACTAGCATAGCCAAAAACATTCAGTACTTC
.	.	TRBJ1-3	TRBV29-1	13	CSVGADSGNTIYF	TGCAGCGTTGGCGCCGACTCTGGAAATACCATATATTTT
.	TRBD1	TRBJ1-6	TRBV3-1/TRBV3-2	15	CASSPQGANNSPLHF	TGTGCCAGCAGCCCTCAGGGGGCCAATAATTCACCCCTCCACTTT
.	.	TRBJ2-2	TRBV7-2	16	CASSILLRPSTGELFF	TGTGCCAGCAGCATTTTACTCCGCCCTAGCACCGGGGAGCTGTTTTTT
.	.	TRBJ1-1	TRBV3-1/TRBV3-2	11	CASSPGTEAFF	TGTGCCAGCAGCCCCGGCACTGAAGCTTTCTTT
.	.	TRBJ2-7	TRBV10-3	14	CAIRKGDTSYEQYF	TGTGCCATCAGGAAGGGGGACACCTCCTACGAGCAGTACTTC
.	TRBD2	TRBJ2-7	TRBV7-3	15	CASSPRGAKPYEQYF	TGTGCCAGCAGCCCGCGGGGGGCAAAGCCCTACGAGCAGTACTTC
.	TRBD2	TRBJ2-5	TRBV7-7	15	CASSLNGGRGETQYF	TGTGCCAGCAGCTTAAACGGGGGGAGGGGAGAGACCCAGTACTTC
.	TRBD2	TRBJ2-1	TRBV2	16	CASKRGTSHLGGEQFF	TGTGCCAGCAAAAGGGGGACTAGCCACCTGGGGGGTGAGCAGTTCTTC
.	TRBD2	TRBJ2-3	TRBV4-2	16	CASSQDPSGPTDTQYF	TGTGCCAGCAGCCAAGACCCTAGCGGGCCTACAGATACGCAGTATTTT
.	.	TRBJ1-6	TRBV3-1/TRBV3-2	11	CASSHGSPLHF	TGTGCCAGCAGCCACGGTTCACCCCTCCACTTT